Shown below are 4 T cell receptor beta chains from a single sample sequenced in a study of T cells in localized non-small cell lung cancer. TCRdb keeps only in-frame clones here, not all; method: immunoSEQ multiplex PCR. Of roughly 3,100 clones in the sample, roughly 27% were seen once. Sequencing was performed on lung tumor tissue, taken before any cancer treatment. These receptors were collected from a female donor of 60 years or more with stage I lung adenocarcinoma.

This sequence joins TRBV12-5 and TRBJ2-7, with 8 bases identical to TRBD1. The CDR3 totals 15 residues. The germline V gene has CDR1 LGHNT and CDR2 FRNRAP. The V segment lost 7 bases and the J segment 0 bases; nucleotides outside the gene matches: 8. The CDR3 DNA is TGTGCTAGTGTCAGCCTCGGACAGGGCTCCTACGAGCAGTACTTC. Translating it yields CASVSLGQGSYEQYF. The full variable domain, in which reference TRBV12-5 and TRBJ2-7 provide the parts outside the CDR3, is DARVTQTPRHKVTEMGQEVTMRCQPILGHNTVFWYRQTMMQGLELLAYFRNRAPLDDSGMPKDRFSAEMPDATLATLKIQPSEPRDSAVYFCASVSLGQGSYEQYFGPGTRLTVT.

The genes are TRBV9 and TRBJ2-5, with D possibly TRBD2 on 6 matching bases. The V gene lost 2 bases and the J gene lost 10 bases, with 15 bases spanning the gap. The CDR3 loop spans 13 amino acids. The V gene's germline CDR1 is SGDLS and CDR2 YYNGEE. CDR3 residues: CASSVLPGTGQYF. Here the CDR3 DNA reads TGTGCCAGCAGCGTTCTCCCCGGGACTGGCCAGTACTTC.

This clone has just a few counts. This chain joins TRBV11-3 and TRBJ2-1; 8 nucleotides align to TRBD2. Germline V gene data show CDR1 as SGHNT and CDR2 as YENEEA. This CDR3 is 15 amino acids long. J was trimmed by 4 bases and V by 2 bases; bases with no gene match: 4. The CDR3 bases are TGTGCCAGCAGCTTAAACAGCGGGGGTTACAATGAGCAGTTCTTC. Translated, it gives CASSLNSGGYNEQFF.

The V call is TRBV11-3, the J call TRBJ1-6; 7 bases agree with TRBD1. CDR1 is SGHNT, CDR2 YENEEA, per germline. J was trimmed by 8 bases and V by 7 bases; bases with no gene match: 11. The CDR3 consists of 15 residues. The CDR3 spells CASTLETGRYSPLHF. The CDR3 DNA reads TGTGCCAGCACCCTAGAGACAGGGAGATATTCACCCCTCCACTTT.